This T cell receptor (beta chain) was identified during a study of T cell changes during pregnancy in multiple sclerosis. Using immunoSEQ multiplex PCR, the repertoire was profiled, and TCRdb retains in-frame clones only, with some absent. Here the sample spans under 50,000 clones, about 92% being singletons. The CDR3 is 15 residues long. Trimming stripped 4 bases from V and 1 base from J, with 11 bases between. Germline-derived CDR1 and CDR2 are LGHNA and YSLEER. This receptor was obtained from a female donor with multiple sclerosis, enrolled in a pregnancy study. This material consisted of CD8+ T cells from peripheral blood mononuclear cells, taken in the third trimester of pregnancy. V usage is TRBV4-3 and J usage is TRBJ2-1; D unresolved. The CDR3 reads CASSLNRWSYNEQFF. In DNA, the CDR3 is TGCGCCAGCAGCCTGAACAGATGGTCCTACAATGAGCAGTTCTTC.